This T cell receptor beta chain was sequenced for a study of cytomegalovirus exposure and HLA in healthy donors. Amplification used 60 Vbeta primers and 13 Jbeta primers. The table came from immunoSEQ multiplex PCR; TCRdb's copy has only in-frame clones and leaves some out. This table has 200,000 or so clones, less than 85% appearing once. V shed 7 bases and J 3 bases; nucleotides not matched to a gene: 6. Germline V gene sequence: CDR1 MNHNY, CDR2 SVGAGI (reference sequence). CDR3 length: 13 amino acids. This clone was found a few times. Its antigen remains unidentified. Study results and caveats: Later on, an analysis showed TCR association rates differing by HLA locus, with DRB1 the most and HLA-C the fewest. Rarity characterized most TCR sequences, yet some public TCRs appeared in many donors.

This receptor was taken from a young man in good health and CMV-seronegative. V is TRBV6-6 and J is TRBJ2-7, with 7 bases lining up with TRBD2. Sequenced: PBMCs. CDR3 region: CASNDAGVYEQYF. The CDR3 nucleotides are TGTGCCAGCAACGACGCGGGAGTCTACGAGCAGTACTTC.